This passage covers 25 T cell receptor beta chains from one sample sequenced in a study of cytomegalovirus exposure and HLA in healthy donors. Primers included in the PCR were 60 Vbeta and 13 Jbeta primers. Using immunoSEQ multiplex PCR, the repertoire was profiled, and TCRdb retains in-frame clones only, with some absent. The sample has about 83,000 clones, 78% seen once; the top ten hold 5.9%. Specimen: PBMCs. These receptors originate from a young man in good health and CMV-seropositive.

This chain uses TRBV27 with TRBJ2-1, with D maybe TRBD2 (5 bases). CDR1 is MNHEY, CDR2 SMNVEV, per germline (reference sequence). The germline V and J ends were trimmed by 3 bases and 7 bases, with 13 bases remaining between them. CDR3 size: 14 residues. CDR3 sequence (DNA): TGTGCCAGCAGTTTGAGTGGGAGAGGGAATGAGCAGTTCTTC. Its translation: CASSLSGRGNEQFF.

The V gene is TRBV6-1, the J gene TRBJ1-1; D is unresolved. With 1 base removed from V and 1 base from J, the gap between germline ends came to 10 bases. The CDR3 is 15 amino acids. CDR1 and CDR2 from the germline V gene are MNHNS and SASEGT. The CDR3 loop is CASSEGTTGNTEAFF. As DNA, the CDR3 is TGTGCCAGCAGTGAAGGGACTACCGGGAACACTGAAGCTTTCTTT.

The sample holds one count of this clone. The chain recombines TRBV4-1 with TRBJ1-5; 9 nucleotides agree with TRBD1. The germline V gene has CDR1 MGHRA and CDR2 YSYEKL. CDR3 size: 14 residues. The junction had 2 bases not matched to a gene; V was cut back by 1 base and J by 7 bases. The CDR3 DNA is TGCGCCAGCAGCCAAGTGGGACAGGGACAGCCCCAGCATTTT. This translates into CASSQVGQGQPQHF.

V gene TRBV7-8 combines with J gene TRBJ2-6, with 7 bases lining up with TRBD2. CDR3 length: 15 amino acids. The ends lost 5 bases at V and 5 bases at J; junction bases unmatched: 6. Germline assignment: CDR1 SGHVS and CDR2 FQNEAQ. The CDR3: CASSEGGNWANVLTF. In nucleotides, the CDR3 is TGTGCCAGCAGCGAGGGAGGGAACTGGGCCAACGTCCTGACTTTC.

This clone came up once. The V call is TRBV14, the J call TRBJ2-3; 12 bases map to TRBD1. The CDR3 length is 15 residues. CDR1 and CDR2 from the germline V gene are SGHDN and FVKESK. V was pared by 4 bases and J by 3 bases, with 2 bases of the junction left unmatched. The CDR3 region is CASSPGQGATDTQYF. The CDR3 bases are TGTGCCAGCAGCCCGGGACAGGGGGCGACAGATACGCAGTATTTT.

The table lists this clone with a count of one. The chain links TRBV10-3 to TRBJ2-7, with 10 bases fitting TRBD2. The germline CDR1 and CDR2 sequences are ENHRY and SYGVKD. V lost 1 base, J lost 6 bases, and 15 bases stayed unmatched. The CDR3 consists of 18 residues. The CDR3 coding sequence is TGTGCCATCAGTGAGTGGCTAGCGGGAGCCCTGCTCTCGCCCGAGCAGTACTTC. This translates into CAISEWLAGALLSPEQYF.

The rearrangement links TRBV9 to TRBJ2-5; 7 bases are shared with TRBD2. The germline V gene has CDR1 SGDLS and CDR2 YYNGEE. This CDR3 has 14 residues. Trimming removed 4 bases from V and 0 bases from J; junction bases left unmatched: 3. The CDR3 sequence: CASSTTSDQETQYF. In DNA form, the CDR3 reads TGTGCCAGCAGCACAACTAGCGACCAAGAGACCCAGTACTTC.

The chain combines TRBV6-5 with TRBJ1-1; 8 nucleotides match TRBD1. Germline V lookup: CDR1 MNHEY, CDR2 SVGAGI. After removal of 5 bases from V and 2 bases from J, the junction contained 7 bases not matched to a gene. The CDR3 totals 15 residues. This CDR3 is CASSTRDRPNTEAFF. The CDR3 region has the DNA TGTGCCAGCAGTACCCGGGACAGGCCAAACACTGAAGCTTTCTTT.

As to this clone: The junction differs from germline at one of its ends, possibly a read error. The chain uses TRBV5-5 and TRBJ2-7, with TRBD1 identical over 11 bases. Looked up from germline, CDR1 is SGHKS and CDR2 is YYEKEE (reference sequence). This CDR3 contains 9 residues. CDR3: CASGTGGHF. DNA of the CDR3: TGTGCCAGCGGGACAGGGGGACACTTC.

The gene calls are TRBV15 and TRBJ2-1, with a tentative D call TRBD1 (5 bases). The CDR3 length is 15 residues. In germline, CDR1 is LNHNV, CDR2 YYDKDF (reference sequence). V dropped 0 bases and J dropped 4 bases, with 10 bases sitting between them. CDR3 sequence (DNA): TGTGCCACCAGCAGAGATTGGACACCATACAATGAGCAGTTCTTC. Its translation is CATSRDWTPYNEQFF. Together with reference TRBV15 and TRBJ2-1, the CDR3 gives the full variable domain: DAMVIQNPRYQVTQFGKPVTLSCSQTLNHNVMYWYQQKSSQAPKLLFHYYDKDFNNEADTPDNFQSRRPNTSFCFLDIRSPGLGDTAMYLCATSRDWTPYNEQFFGPGTRLTVL.

The CDR3 DNA is TGTGCCAGCAGCGTGGGAGCGGGAGGAGGTTACGAGCAGTACTTC. This codes for CASSVGAGGGYEQYF. V is TRBV9 and J is TRBJ2-7, with 9 bases aligning to TRBD2. The CDR3 consists of 15 residues. With 2 bases clipped from V and 4 bases from J, the junction kept 7 bases outside the gene matches. CDR1 is SGDLS and CDR2 is YYNGEE in the germline V gene. The full variable domain, rest sourced from reference TRBV9 and TRBJ2-7, is DSGVTQTPKHLITATGQRVTLRCSPRSGDLSVYWYQQSLDQGLQFLIQYYNGEERAKGNILERFSAQQFPDLHSELNLSSLELGDSALYFCASSVGAGGGYEQYFGPGTRLTVT.

V gene TRBV4-2 combines with J gene TRBJ2-7, with D possibly matching TRBD2 (5 bases). Between the trimmed V and J ends, which lost 3 bases and 2 bases, there was a span of 14 bases. There are 15 residues in the CDR3. Germline V gives CDR1 LGHNA, CDR2 YNFKEQ. CDR3 bases: TGTGCCAGCAGCCAGGATACTAGGCCCACCTACGAGCAGTACTTC. Its protein is CASSQDTRPTYEQYF.

The CDR3 DNA reads as TGCGCCAGCAGCTTGGAGCCACAGGGATCTATGAACACTGAAGCTTTCTTT. It specifies CASSLEPQGSMNTEAFF. The chain is built from TRBV5-1 and TRBJ1-1; D is perhaps TRBD1 (6 bases). The CDR3 length is 17 residues. Germline loops: CDR1 SGHRS, CDR2 YFSETQ. V was pared by 0 bases and J by 0 bases, with 15 bases between.

J is TRBJ1-5 and V is TRBV15; 10 nucleotides line up with TRBD1. Germline-derived CDR1 and CDR2 are LNHNV and YYDKDF (reference sequence). Trimming cost V 0 bases and J 4 bases; bases outside gene matches: 3. This CDR3 comprises 16 residues. The DNA of the CDR3 is TGTGCCACCAGCAGAGATCGGACAGGGGGGAATCAGCCCCAGCATTTT. Translated: CATSRDRTGGNQPQHF.

This chain links TRBV6-1 with TRBJ2-1, with a possible D match to TRBD2 (7 bases). In germline, CDR1 is MNHNS, CDR2 SASEGT. The CDR3 spans 13 residues. V lost 8 bases and J 2 bases, leaving 10 bases between the germline ends. CDR3 sequence reads: CASRGAAYNEQFF. CDR3 nucleotides: TGTGCCAGCCGGGGGGCCGCCTACAATGAGCAGTTCTTC.

The chain links TRBV29-1 to TRBJ2-1; no clear D. The CDR3 totals 11 residues. Germline V lookup: CDR1 SQVTM, CDR2 ANQGSEA. The V gene lost 5 bases and the J gene lost 7 bases, with 9 bases spanning the gap. Written as DNA, the CDR3 is TGCAGCGTTCGGCAGACTAATGAGCAGTTCTTC. This gives the protein CSVRQTNEQFF.

This clone was observed once. The gene calls are TRBV28 and TRBJ1-2; D unresolved. Germline V gene lookup returns CDR1 MDHEN and CDR2 SYDVKM. The V gene lost 6 bases and the J gene lost 8 bases, with 10 bases spanning the gap. The CDR3 loop spans 11 amino acids. CDR3 in amino acids: CASRFVGGYTF. The CDR3 nucleotides are TGTGCCAGCAGGTTCGTCGGGGGCTACACCTTC.

This chain uses TRBV28 with TRBJ2-7, with D maybe TRBD1 (6 bases). The CDR3 has 15 amino acids. Trimming took 3 bases from V and 2 from J, leaving 14 bases between them. Per germline, CDR1 MDHEN and CDR2 SYDVKM. The CDR3 DNA follows: TGTGCCAGCAGTTTGAACGACTGGGGGCCCTACGAGCAGTACTTC. Protein sequence: CASSLNDWGPYEQYF.

This rearrangement joins TRBV18 to TRBJ2-7; 10 positions agree with TRBD2. The CDR3 sequence is 14 residues long. Trimming took 1 base from V and 6 from J; bases not matched to a gene: 3. Germline V gives CDR1 KGHSH, CDR2 LQKENI. The CDR3 sequence: CASSPRLAGAEQYF. DNA for the CDR3: TGTGCCAGCTCACCACGACTAGCGGGCGCCGAGCAGTACTTC.

The rearrangement uses TRBV19 and TRBJ1-5; D call uncertain. CDR3 length: 12 residues. V lost 7 bases and J 7 bases, leaving 11 bases between the germline ends. The germline gives CDR1 LNHDA, CDR2 SQIVND (reference sequence). The CDR3 reads CASTRGSQPQHF. In nucleotides, the CDR3 is TGTGCCAGTACCCGAGGGAGCCAGCCCCAGCATTTT.

The J gene is TRBJ2-5, the V gene TRBV2, with 8 bases lining up with TRBD1. This CDR3 has 15 amino acids. CDR1 is SNHLY and CDR2 is FYNNEI in the germline V gene. The junction had 11 bases not matched to a gene; V was cut back by 6 bases and J by 5 bases. The CDR3 nucleotides read TGTGCCAGCAGAGAGACAGGGGTTGGTTGGGAGACCCAGTACTTC. This translates into CASRETGVGWETQYF.

The CDR3 loop reads CATSGGRSAEQYF. DNA of the CDR3: TGTGCCACCAGCGGGGGGAGGTCCGCCGAGCAGTACTTC. The V call is TRBV15, the J call TRBJ2-7, with a tentative D call TRBD2 (6 bases). Germline CDR1 and CDR2: LNHNV and YYDKDF (reference sequence). The CDR3 totals 13 residues. Trimming removed 5 bases from V and 6 bases from J, with 14 bases in between.

The CDR3 bases are TGTGCCAGCAGCTTGAGACAGGATGGCTACACCTTC. As protein: CASSLRQDGYTF. The rearrangement links TRBV5-4 to TRBJ1-2; D perhaps matches TRBD1 (6 bases). The CDR3 runs 12 residues. V was cut by 1 base and J by 6 bases, with 7 bases left in between. Germline assignment: CDR1 SGHNT and CDR2 YYREEE (reference sequence).

This clone appeared a single time. The chain uses TRBV7-8 and TRBJ2-7; D gene uncertain. Germline CDR1 is SGHVS and CDR2 is FQNEAQ. CDR3 length: 12 residues. V lost 5 bases and J 4 bases, leaving 9 bases between the germline ends. For the CDR3, the DNA is TGTGCCAGCAGCCATTACTTTTACGAGCAGTACTTC. Translating it yields CASSHYFYEQYF.

V usage is TRBV5-1 and J usage is TRBJ2-5; 14 positions agree with TRBD2. Unmatched junction bases numbered 7, after V lost 4 bases and J lost 5 bases. Germline loops: CDR1 SGHRS, CDR2 YFSETQ. The CDR3 is 16 residues long. The CDR3 is CASSPGTSGSGETQYF. The CDR3 nucleotides are TGCGCCAGCAGCCCCGGGACTAGCGGGAGCGGGGAGACCCAGTACTTC.